The 22 T cell receptor beta chains listed next were all sequenced from one sample in a study of control samples from healthy donors and cancer patients. TCRdb's copy holds only in-frame clones and misses some; the assay was immunoSEQ multiplex PCR. The sample shows 150,000 or so clones, 90% to 95% of them seen only once. Sequencing used blood. Receptors originate from a woman in her sixties in good health.

In the case of this clone: Different DNA sequences within this sample yield the same CDR3. J is TRBJ2-5 and V is TRBV18; D is perhaps TRBD2 (5 bases). Trimming shortened V by 2 bases and J by 4 bases, and 8 bases separated the two germline ends. The CDR3 length is 13 residues. Germline values: CDR1 KGHSH, CDR2 LQKENI. The CDR3 loop is CASSPGERETQYF. The DNA for the CDR3 is TGTGCCAGCTCACCAGGGGAGAGAGAGACCCAGTACTTC.

The chain recombines TRBV3-1 (or the pseudogene TRBV3-2) with TRBJ1-3, with 8 bases that match TRBD1. V lost 6 bases and J lost 4; bases outside the gene matches: 8. CDR3 length: 15 residues. Germline lookup yields CDR1 LGHDT and CDR2 YNNKEL (reference sequence). The chain's CDR3 is CASRQTTGVGNTIYF. DNA of the CDR3: TGTGCCAGCAGGCAAACGACAGGGGTGGGAAACACCATATATTTT.

This clone was found once. The J gene is TRBJ1-4, the V gene TRBV7-9; D is uncertain. Trimming pared 1 base from V and 10 bases from J, leaving 13 bases between. The CDR3 contains 14 residues. CDR1 is SEHNR, CDR2 FQNEAQ, per germline (reference sequence). In DNA, the CDR3 is TGTGCCAGCAGCTTAGTTACCGTCTCTGGAAAACTGTTTTTT. Amino acid sequence: CASSLVTVSGKLFF.

The chain recombines TRBV6-5 with TRBJ1-2; TRBD1 might be the D (6 bases). Deletions cut 6 bases from V and 0 bases from J, with 14 bases between. The CDR3 is made up of 15 amino acids. Germline V gives CDR1 MNHEY, CDR2 SVGAGI. Here the CDR3 reads CASRQGFGANYGYTF. CDR3 DNA: TGTGCCAGCAGACAGGGTTTTGGGGCTAACTATGGCTACACCTTC.

The chain recombines TRBV7-9 with TRBJ1-3; tentative D call: TRBD1 (5 bases). The CDR3 runs to 15 residues. The germline V gene encodes CDR1 SEHNR and CDR2 FQNEAQ (reference sequence). V lost 0 bases and J 2 bases, leaving 8 bases between the germline ends. CDR3 amino acids: CASSLAGGAGNTIYF. CDR3 DNA sequence: TGTGCCAGCAGCTTAGCCGGGGGAGCTGGAAACACCATATATTTT.

This chain links TRBV7-8 with TRBJ2-5; D is undetermined. Deletions cut 4 bases from V and 5 bases from J, with 14 bases between. From germline, CDR1 is SGHVS and CDR2 FQNEAQ. This CDR3 region has 14 residues. CDR3 bases: TGTGCCAGCAGCTCGACCCCAGACGGGGAGACCCAGTACTTC. Protein product: CASSSTPDGETQYF. The full variable domain, completed using reference TRBV7-8 and TRBJ2-5, is GAGVSQSPRYKVAKRGQDVALRCDPISGHVSLFWYQQALGQGPEFLTYFQNEAQLDKSGLPSDRFFAERPEGSVSTLKIQRTQQEDSAVYLCASSSTPDGETQYFGPGTRLLVL.

The chain combines TRBV27 with TRBJ2-3; D call uncertain. CDR1 is MNHEY and CDR2 is SMNVEV in the germline V gene (reference sequence). The V and J ends lost 5 bases and 2 bases respectively, with 11 bases between them. The length of the CDR3 is 14 residues. CDR3 protein: CASSVRQFTDTQYF. The CDR3 DNA reads TGTGCCAGCAGTGTCCGACAATTCACAGATACGCAGTATTTT.

This chain joins TRBV18 and TRBJ1-2; D is ambiguous. The CDR3 contains 14 residues. CDR1 is KGHSH and CDR2 is LQKENI in the germline V gene. The V end lost 2 bases, the J end lost 0 bases, and 7 bases lay between the germline ends. The CDR3 region has the DNA TGTGCCAGCTCACCATCCCAGGCTAACTATGGCTACACCTTC. This codes for CASSPSQANYGYTF.

The sample holds a few counts of this clone. The chain employs TRBV6-5 and TRBJ1-6, with D perhaps matching TRBD1 (5 bases). The germline gives CDR1 MNHEY, CDR2 SVGAGI. Trimming shortened V by 8 bases and J by 5 bases, and 10 bases separated the two germline ends. CDR3 length: 13 residues. This CDR3 is CASRGRDNSPLHF. CDR3 DNA sequence: TGTGCCAGCCGGGGGAGGGATAATTCACCCCTCCACTTT.

This clone was observed once. The rearrangement uses TRBV9 and TRBJ1-1; 11 bases map to TRBD1. V lost 4 bases and J lost 1; bases outside the gene matches: 9. The CDR3 totals 17 residues. Germline V gene lookup returns CDR1 SGDLS and CDR2 YYNGEE. The CDR3 loop is CASSFRDRGIENTEAFF. In DNA form, the CDR3 reads TGTGCCAGCAGCTTCCGGGACAGGGGGATAGAGAACACTGAAGCTTTCTTT.

The rearrangement joins TRBV6-6 to TRBJ1-5; the D is unclear. CDR3 size: 15 residues. Germline assignment: CDR1 MNHNY and CDR2 SVGAGI (reference sequence). V shed 2 bases and J shed 0 bases, with 8 bases lying between them. The DNA for the CDR3 is TGTGCCAGCAGTTACAGGCCAGATAGCAATCAGCCCCAGCATTTT. Translation: CASSYRPDSNQPQHF.

V and J are TRBV7-2 and TRBJ1-2, with D tentatively TRBD1 (6 bases). V lost 5 bases, J lost 8 bases, and 15 bases lay in between. The CDR3 extends over 13 amino acids. Germline V gene data show CDR1 as SGHTA and CDR2 as FQGNSA. The CDR3 reads CASSDGQSKGYTF. The CDR3 DNA is TGTGCCAGCAGCGATGGACAGTCTAAAGGCTACACCTTC.

The chain couples TRBV7-9 to TRBJ1-1; D is possibly TRBD1 (5 bases). V was shortened by 6 bases and J by 0 bases, with 20 bases between the two germline ends. Germline loops: CDR1 SEHNR, CDR2 FQNEAQ (reference sequence). The CDR3 sequence is 17 residues long. In DNA, the CDR3 is TGTGCCAGCAGGAAAAAATCGGGGGAGGCGGTGAACACTGAAGCTTTCTTT. Translating it yields CASRKKSGEAVNTEAFF.

This chain connects TRBV9 to TRBJ1-1; a possible D gene is TRBD1 (6 bases). Germline CDR1 is SGDLS and CDR2 is YYNGEE. This CDR3 region has 14 residues. V was pared by 0 bases and J by 7 bases, with 13 bases between. CDR3 DNA: TGTGCCAGCAGCGTAGGTAGGACAGATAATGAAGCTTTCTTT. Translation: CASSVGRTDNEAFF.

Only one count was recorded for this clone. The chain links TRBV5-1 to TRBJ1-1, with 7 positions matching TRBD1. Germline V gene sequence: CDR1 SGHRS, CDR2 YFSETQ. CDR3 length equals 15 residues. The J segment lost 1 base and the V segment lost 6 bases, leaving 9 bases of the junction unmatched. The CDR3 nucleotides read TGCGCCAGCATAGAGGGGGCGATAGGGAACACTGAAGCTTTCTTT. This codes for CASIEGAIGNTEAFF.

This chain joins TRBV18 and TRBJ1-4, with D tentatively TRBD1 (6 bases). Trimming cost V 3 bases and J 1 base, with 21 bases left between them. Germline loops: CDR1 KGHSH, CDR2 LQKENI. The CDR3 spans 19 residues. CDR3 loop: CASSPNLVDGGETNEKLFF. For the CDR3, the DNA is TGTGCCAGCTCACCTAACCTAGTCGACGGGGGCGAAACTAATGAAAAACTGTTTTTT.

The gene calls are TRBV21-1 and TRBJ2-5; the table's D call of TRBD2 was not tested on the DNA. TRBV21-1 is flagged as a pseudogene. There are 17 residues in the CDR3. The CDR3 region has the DNA TGTGCCAGCAGCAACCCAGCAAGCGGGGGGCCTCCAGAGACCCAGTACTTC. Translated: CASSNPASGGPPETQYF.

The chain carries TRBV7-2 and TRBJ1-2; 8 bases match TRBD1. The germline V gene encodes CDR1 SGHTA and CDR2 FQGNSA. V trimming: 2 bases; J trimming: 5 bases; junction bases outside the gene matches: 7. The CDR3 runs 15 residues. As DNA, the CDR3 is TGTGCCAGCAGCTTATCCGGGACAGGCTCTTATGGCTACACCTTC. Its protein product is CASSLSGTGSYGYTF. The full variable domain, rest sourced from reference TRBV7-2 and TRBJ1-2, is GAGVSQSPSNKVTEKGKDVELRCDPISGHTALYWYRQSLGQGLEFLIYFQGNSAPDKSGLPSDRFSAERTGGSVSTLTIQRTQQEDSAVYLCASSLSGTGSYGYTFGSGTRLTVV.

The chain recombines TRBV30 with TRBJ1-5, with TRBD1 as a possible D gene (6 bases). Per the germline V gene, CDR1 is GTSNPN and CDR2 is SVGIG (reference sequence). The CDR3 contains 15 residues. Trimming shortened V by 5 bases and J by 0 bases, and 14 bases separated the two germline ends. Here the CDR3 reads CAWEGGQNSNQPQHF. The CDR3 bases are TGTGCCTGGGAGGGGGGCCAGAATAGCAATCAGCCCCAGCATTTT.

This chain connects TRBV9 to TRBJ2-5; 9 bases line up with TRBD2. The CDR3 contains 17 residues. Germline V gives CDR1 SGDLS, CDR2 YYNGEE. Trimming removed 0 bases from V and 4 bases from J; junction bases left unmatched: 10. CDR3 DNA sequence: TGTGCCAGCAGCGTAGCTACTTGGCGGGGGGGCGGAGAGACCCAGTACTTC. Translated: CASSVATWRGGGETQYF.

The chain links TRBV7-2 to TRBJ1-2, with 8 positions matching TRBD1. Per germline, CDR1 SGHTA and CDR2 FQGNSA. Trimming at V came to 5 bases and at J to 4 bases, leaving 9 bases not matched to a gene. The CDR3 sequence is 15 residues long. In nucleotides, the CDR3 is TGTGCCAGCAGCGCCCAAAGCCAGGGGGCCTATGGCTACACCTTC. This codes for CASSAQSQGAYGYTF.

This rearrangement joins TRBV6-2 or TRBV6-3 to TRBJ1-5, with D unresolved. CDR3 length: 16 residues. Trimming took 2 bases from V and 0 from J, leaving 11 bases between them. Per germline, CDR1 MNHEY and CDR2 SVGEGT. CDR3 residues: CASSYVSRNSNQPQHF. The CDR3 region has the DNA TGTGCCAGCAGTTACGTCAGTCGAAATAGCAATCAGCCCCAGCATTTT.